The clone carrying this TCR beta chain was picked up one time. Its cognate antigen is unknown. The sample belongs to a study of OX40 agonist ivuxolimab in advanced cancers. Findings of the study overall: CD8+ T cells were the subset that, on average, had more expanded clones than CD4+.

This CDR3 spans 14 amino acids. Germline-derived CDR1 and CDR2 are MDHEN and SYDVKM. V lost 8 bases, J lost 4 bases, and 15 bases lay in between. Drawing of blood for sampling happened at baseline, at cycle 4 day 1, and at cycle 7 day 1. Clones were sequenced by immunoSEQ multiplex PCR, and TCRdb holds only the in-frame ones, with some missing. The sample contains 86,000 or so clones, around nine tenths of which appear only once. The sequence derives from an adult with an advanced solid tumor such as melanoma, head and neck, liver or kidney cancer. The gene calls are TRBV28 and TRBJ1-3, with D possibly being TRBD1 (6 bases). The material was CD4+ or CD8+ T cells sorted from blood, obtained in a trial of the OX40 agonist ivuxolimab. The CDR3 region is CASLPVGGGNTIYF. The CDR3 nucleotides read TGTGCCAGCCTCCCTGTGGGGGGCGGAAACACCATATATTTT. The full variable domain, completed using reference TRBV28 and TRBJ1-3, is DVKVTQSSRYLVKRTGEKVFLECVQDMDHENMFWYRQDPGLGLRLIYFSYDVKMKEKGDIPEGYSVSREKKERFSLILESASTNQTSMYLCASLPVGGGNTIYFGEGSWLTVV.